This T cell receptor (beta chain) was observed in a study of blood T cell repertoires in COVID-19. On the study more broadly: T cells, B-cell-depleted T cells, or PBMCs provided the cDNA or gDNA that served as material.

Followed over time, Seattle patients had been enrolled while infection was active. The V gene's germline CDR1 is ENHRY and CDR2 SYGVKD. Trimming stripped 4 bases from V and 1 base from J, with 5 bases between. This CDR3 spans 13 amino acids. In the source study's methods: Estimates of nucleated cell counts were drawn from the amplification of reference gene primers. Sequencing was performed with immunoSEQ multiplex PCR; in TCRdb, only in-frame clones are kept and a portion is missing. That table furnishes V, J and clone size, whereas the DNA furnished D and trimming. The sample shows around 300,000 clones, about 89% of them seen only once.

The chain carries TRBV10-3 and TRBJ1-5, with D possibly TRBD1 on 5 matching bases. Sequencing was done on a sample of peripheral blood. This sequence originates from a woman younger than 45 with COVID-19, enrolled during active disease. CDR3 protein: CAISAGSNQPQHF. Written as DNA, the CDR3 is TGTGCCATCAGTGCAGGGAGCAATCAGCCCCAGCATTTT.